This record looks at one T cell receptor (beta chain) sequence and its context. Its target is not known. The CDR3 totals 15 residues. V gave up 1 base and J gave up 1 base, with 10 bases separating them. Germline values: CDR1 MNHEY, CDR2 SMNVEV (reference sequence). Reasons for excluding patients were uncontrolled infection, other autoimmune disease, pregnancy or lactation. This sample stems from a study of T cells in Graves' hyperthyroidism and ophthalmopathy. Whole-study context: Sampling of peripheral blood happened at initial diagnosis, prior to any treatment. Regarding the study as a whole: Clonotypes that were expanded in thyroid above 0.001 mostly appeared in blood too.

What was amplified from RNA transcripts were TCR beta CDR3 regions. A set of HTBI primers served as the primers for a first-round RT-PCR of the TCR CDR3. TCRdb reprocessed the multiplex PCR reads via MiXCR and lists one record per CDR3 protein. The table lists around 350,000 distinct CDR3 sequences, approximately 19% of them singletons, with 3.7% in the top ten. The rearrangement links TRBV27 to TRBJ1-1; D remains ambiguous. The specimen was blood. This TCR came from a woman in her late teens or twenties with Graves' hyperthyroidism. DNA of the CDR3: TGTGCCAGCAGTTTATATCCGGAGAGGAACACTGAAGCTTTCTTT. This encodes CASSLYPERNTEAFF.